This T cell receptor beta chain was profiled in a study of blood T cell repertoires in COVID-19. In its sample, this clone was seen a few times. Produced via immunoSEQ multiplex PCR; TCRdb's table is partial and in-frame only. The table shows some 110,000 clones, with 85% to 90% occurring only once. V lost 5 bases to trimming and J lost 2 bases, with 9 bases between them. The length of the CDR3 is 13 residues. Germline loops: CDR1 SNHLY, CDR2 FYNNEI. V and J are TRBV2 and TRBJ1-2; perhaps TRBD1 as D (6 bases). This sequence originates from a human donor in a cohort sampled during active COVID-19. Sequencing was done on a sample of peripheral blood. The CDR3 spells CASSPDSNYGYTF. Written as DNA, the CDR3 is TGTGCCAGCAGTCCGGACAGCAACTATGGCTACACCTTC.